Listed below are T cell receptor beta chains from one sample, sequenced in a study of OX40 agonist ivuxolimab in advanced cancers. Repertoires were generated with immunoSEQ multiplex PCR, while TCRdb's copy carries only in-frame clones and drops some. The sample contains roughly 100,000 clones, roughly four fifths of which appear only once. Material: CD4+ or CD8+ T cells sorted from blood, obtained in a trial of the OX40 agonist ivuxolimab. These receptors all come from an adult with an advanced solid tumor such as melanoma, head and neck, liver or kidney cancer. Each CDR3 is given without its conserved first and last residue.

v_gene: TRBV9; len: 14; CDR3aa: ASSPRTGGSTGELF
v_gene: TRBV30; len: 13; CDR3aa: AWSAFSGGTYEQY
v_gene: TRBV6-5; len: 12; CDR3aa: ASRGQTSSYEQY
v_gene: TRBV9; len: 14; CDR3aa: ASSELSSGMTGELF
v_gene: TRBV21-1; len: 14; CDR3aa: ASSKVCKGGNQPQH
v_gene: TRBV6-1; len: 12; CDR3aa: ASRAQGGSYEQY
v_gene: TRBV10-1; len: 13; CDR3aa: ASSEGTSGRGEQF
v_gene: TRBV7-7; len: 10; CDR3aa: ASSRQAGELF
v_gene: TRBV15; len: 11; CDR3aa: ATSRSRTGELF
v_gene: TRBV27; len: 11; CDR3aa: ASSREATYEQY
v_gene: TRBV11-2; len: 12; CDR3aa: ASSLAGQGLGYT
v_gene: TRBV10-3; len: 12; CDR3aa: AISESEASRGYT
v_gene: TRBV6-1; len: 12; CDR3aa: ASSLIGGLTEAF
v_gene: TRBV7-9; len: 10; CDR3aa: ASSLGNSPLH
v_gene: TRBV11-2; len: 12; CDR3aa: ASSLGRQSYEQY
v_gene: TRBV18; len: 15; CDR3aa: ASSPETTSGRNNEQF
v_gene: TRBV6-5; len: 12; CDR3aa: ASSYSRGNTEAF
v_gene: TRBV27; len: 13; CDR3aa: ASSPRGRPPDTQY
v_gene: TRBV15; len: 17; CDR3aa: ATSEHYIPRAGGDTEAF
v_gene: TRBV7-2; len: 16; CDR3aa: ASSLLPGLAGGGNEQF
v_gene: TRBV30; len: 11; CDR3aa: AWSVEGRQPQH
v_gene: TRBV7-9; len: 13; CDR3aa: ASSLGTGNNYGYT
v_gene: TRBV5-1; len: 13; CDR3aa: ASSLGGKSNTEAF
v_gene: TRBV27; len: 12; CDR3aa: ASSFGGAGYGYT
v_gene: TRBV21-1; len: 12; CDR3aa: ASSKGAHNSPLH
v_gene: TRBV5-4; len: 15; CDR3aa: ASSLGRWDTPNYGYT
v_gene: TRBV29-1; len: 12; CDR3aa: SVGRQGHTGELF
v_gene: TRBV12-5; len: 13; CDR3aa: ASGPLQGQGTEAF
v_gene: TRBV14; len: 12; CDR3aa: ASSQRSSGNTIY
v_gene: TRBV19; len: 14; CDR3aa: ASSIGSVLLGTEAF
v_gene: TRBV18; len: 12; CDR3aa: ASSPGQGAYEQY
v_gene: TRBV29-1; len: 15; CDR3aa: SVAGQGAFFSYNEQF